The TCR beta chain under discussion was sequenced for a study of T cells after yellow fever vaccination. TCRdb re-called the 5' RACE reads with MiXCR, one entry per CDR3 protein. The sample comprises approximately 600,000 distinct CDR3 sequences, roughly an eighth of which are singletons, and 15% rests with the top ten. General study results and limits: Weaker, the secondary response peaked sooner, at day 5 versus 15.

There are many counts of this clonotype. Its antigen is unidentified. This receptor was obtained from a man younger than 45 who received the YFV17D yellow fever vaccine. The material was PBMCs, obtained on the day of the yellow fever booster vaccination.

The chain's CDR3 is CASSLLGQENTEAFF. In DNA form, the CDR3 reads TGTGCCAGCAGCTTATTGGGACAGGAGAACACTGAAGCTTTCTTT. This chain connects TRBV7-9 to TRBJ1-1; 8 nucleotides match TRBD1. J lost 1 base, V lost 2 bases, and 3 bases had no gene match. The CDR3 has 15 amino acids. The germline V gene encodes CDR1 SEHNR and CDR2 FQNEAQ (reference sequence). Supplemented by reference TRBV7-9 and TRBJ1-1, the full variable domain reads DTGVSQNPRHKITKRGQNVTFRCDPISEHNRLYWYRQTLGQGPEFLTYFQNEAQLEKSRLLSDRFSAERPKGSFSTLEIQRTEQGDSAMYLCASSLLGQENTEAFFGQGTRLTVV.